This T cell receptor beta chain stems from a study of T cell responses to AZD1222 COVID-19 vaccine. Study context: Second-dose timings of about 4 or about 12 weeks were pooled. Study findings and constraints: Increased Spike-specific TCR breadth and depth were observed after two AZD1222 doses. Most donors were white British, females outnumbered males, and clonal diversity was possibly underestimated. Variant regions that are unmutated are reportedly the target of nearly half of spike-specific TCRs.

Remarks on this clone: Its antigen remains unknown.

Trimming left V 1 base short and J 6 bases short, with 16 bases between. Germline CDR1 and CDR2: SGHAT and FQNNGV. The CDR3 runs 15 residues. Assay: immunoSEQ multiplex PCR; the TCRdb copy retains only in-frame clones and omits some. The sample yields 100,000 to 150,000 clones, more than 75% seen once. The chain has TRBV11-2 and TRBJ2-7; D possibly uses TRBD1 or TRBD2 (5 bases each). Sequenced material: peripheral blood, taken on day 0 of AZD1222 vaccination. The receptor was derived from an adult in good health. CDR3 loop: CASSLVRGATGEQYF. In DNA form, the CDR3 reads TGTGCCAGCAGCTTAGTACGAGGGGCTACAGGCGAGCAGTACTTC.